This T cell receptor (beta chain) is drawn from a study of blood T cell repertoires in COVID-19 (dated by TCRdb to the early 2020s). About the full investigation: The collaborator samples originated in the United States, Italy and Spain and spanned the acute and convalescent phases of COVID-19. The prospective study material was composed of cDNA or gDNA derived from T cells, B-cell-depleted T cells, or PBMCs. Deeply sampled blood TCRbeta repertoires from subjects exposed to, actively infected with, or recovered from COVID-19 were included in the dataset. The repertoires were released in a freely available public database meant as a resource for research on the immune response to SARS-CoV-2. Samples came from the ongoing ImmuneRACE study (first 160 participants) plus 1,254 subjects from 6 global collaborators. The sample metadata nearly always contained a de-identified subject ID, COVID-19 status, age in years and sex. Where available, HLA class I and class II types were obtained from metadata supplied by the sample provider rather than from assay-based typing. What the research found in general, with its limitations: How much clinical and demographic metadata was included differed by source and by participant, and the metadata was provided uncurated.

The immunoSEQ Assay, a bias-controlled multiplex PCR, was used to amplify TCRbeta CDR3 regions from genomic DNA. Per the source publication's procedure: Nucleated cell counts per sample were estimated from amplification of reference gene primers within the assay. To quantify the absolute abundance of each unique TCRbeta CDR3 rearrangement, sequence reads were collapsed and filtered. Productive Simpson clonality was computed per sample as the square root of Simpson's diversity index over productive rearrangements. The clones in this table, taken by TCRdb from immuneACCESS, are in-frame only. Not every clone is retained; where verified, under half of the shortfall comes from an unresolved V gene, and the cause of the rest is unknown. V and J calls plus clone size are reproduced from that table; the DNA served to infer D and trimming. The sample contains a few hundred thousand clones, around 91% of them found a single time. Approximately 12% of the sample rests with the top ten.

Whole blood was collected in K2EDTA tubes by collaborating institutions according to the institutions' own protocols. Collaborator samples were shipped for TCRbeta analysis as frozen whole blood, isolated PBMCs, or DNA extracted from either sample type. The CDR3 sequence holds 18 residues, the cysteine and phenylalanine included. The only DNA kept is the CDR3, 54 bases in frame from the first base. V and J are trimmed by 4 bases and 0 bases, and the gene matches miss 10 bases of the junction. The germline V gene sets CDR1 to SGHRS and CDR2 to YFSETQ. Regarding this clone: Its antigen is not yet known. The record has no base qualities; no much larger clone is one base away.

The TCR sequence derives from a woman aged 60 to 75 with acute or convalescent COVID-19. Sequencing used peripheral blood. Here the chain combines TRBV5-1 and TRBJ1-3, with 10 junctional bases fitting TRBD1. The CDR3 region reads CASSRGTGEGHSGNTIYF. The bases read TGCGCCAGCAGCAGAGGGACAGGGGAAGGGCACTCTGGAAACACCATATATTTT.